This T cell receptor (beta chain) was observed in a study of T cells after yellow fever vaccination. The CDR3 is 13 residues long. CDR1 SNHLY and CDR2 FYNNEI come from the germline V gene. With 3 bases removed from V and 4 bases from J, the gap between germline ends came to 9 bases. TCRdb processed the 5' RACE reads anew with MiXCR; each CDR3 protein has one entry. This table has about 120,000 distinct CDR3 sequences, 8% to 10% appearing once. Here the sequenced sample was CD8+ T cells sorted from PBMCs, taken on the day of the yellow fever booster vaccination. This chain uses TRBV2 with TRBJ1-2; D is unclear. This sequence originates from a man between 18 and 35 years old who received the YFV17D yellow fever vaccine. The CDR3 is CASSDRSFYGYTF. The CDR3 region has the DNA TGTGCCAGCAGTGACCGATCCTTCTATGGCTACACCTTC.